One sample yielded the 20 T cell receptor beta chains listed below, sequenced in a study of T-cell reconstitution after alpha-beta-depleted transplantation in children. Construction of the TCRbeta library involved unique molecular identifiers. TCRdb itself ran the PCR reads through MiXCR, one entry per CDR3 protein. The sample records around 340,000 distinct CDR3 sequences, 13% being singletons. Material: PBMCs, obtained from the stem cell graft. The receptors shown here come from a human donor who donated a stem cell graft to a child with Fanconi anemia.

This clonotype was seen more than once but under ten times. A much larger clone lies one base from this, so it may be a read error. As DNA, the CDR3 is TGTGCCTGCGAGCCAAGTTGGAAGGCTGTAAAAAAAGAGACCCAGTACTTC. It encodes CACEPSWKAVKKETQYF. The chain is built from TRBV3-1 and TRBJ2-5; D remains unclear. Germline-derived CDR1 and CDR2 are LGHDT and YNNKEL (reference sequence). This CDR3 spans 17 amino acids. The ends were cut back, 11 bases at V and 3 bases at J, with 28 bases in the middle.

A few counts support this clonotype. This chain uses TRBV20-1 with TRBJ2-2, with D perhaps TRBD1 (5 bases). V lost 0 bases and J 13 bases, leaving 9 bases between the germline ends. CDR1 DFQATT and CDR2 SNEGSKA come from the germline V gene (reference sequence). This CDR3 contains 11 residues. This CDR3 is CSARDSTGLFF. CDR3 bases: TGCAGTGCTAGAGATTCCACAGGGCTGTTTTTT.

This clonotype was seen ten or more times. The chain is built from TRBV4-2 and TRBJ2-3, with D unresolved. The length of the CDR3 is 14 residues. V lost 4 bases, J lost 2 bases, and 10 bases lay in between. The germline CDR1 and CDR2 sequences are LGHNA and YNFKEQ. The CDR3 coding sequence is TGTGCCAGCAGCCCCTTGACCCCCACAGATACGCAGTATTTT. As protein: CASSPLTPTDTQYF.

This clonotype was seen a handful of times. This chain uses TRBV9 with TRBJ1-6, with 9 nucleotides matching TRBD1. The V gene end was trimmed by 0 bases and the J gene end by 10 bases; junction bases not matched to a gene: 14. Germline V gene sequence: CDR1 SGDLS, CDR2 YYNGEE. The CDR3 is made up of 18 amino acids. DNA of the CDR3: TGTGCCAGCAGCGTAGCTAGTGGGGACAGGGTTTCAGGATCACCCCTCCACTTT. Amino acids: CASSVASGDRVSGSPLHF. The full variable domain, its missing parts supplied by reference TRBV9 and TRBJ1-6, is DSGVTQTPKHLITATGQRVTLRCSPRSGDLSVYWYQQSLDQGLQFLIQYYNGEERAKGNILERFSAQQFPDLHSELNLSSLELGDSALYFCASSVASGDRVSGSPLHFGNGTRLTVT.

This clonotype was detected a few times. V is TRBV6-1 and J is TRBJ1-6; no clear D gene. CDR3 length: 14 amino acids. Between the trimmed V and J ends, which lost 3 bases and 7 bases, there was a span of 10 bases. Per germline, CDR1 MNHNS and CDR2 SASEGT. CDR3: CASSEARRNSPLHF. DNA of the CDR3: TGTGCCAGCAGTGAGGCGAGGAGGAATTCACCCCTCCACTTT.

There are a few counts of this clonotype. One end of the junction does not line up with germline, which may come from a read error. The chain links TRBV7-7 to TRBJ2-5; 8 bases align to TRBD2. Per the germline V gene, CDR1 is SSHAT and CDR2 is FNYEAQ (reference sequence). CDR3 length equals 15 residues. CDR3 residues: CASSLEAGGWETQYF. DNA of the CDR3: TGTGCTAGCAGCCTCGAGGCGGGGGGCTGGGAGACCCAGTACTTC.

The chain uses TRBV7-9 and TRBJ2-3, with D unresolved. This CDR3 spans 14 amino acids. Germline CDR1 is SEHNR and CDR2 is FQNEAQ (reference sequence). V gave up 5 bases and J gave up 4 bases, with 13 bases separating them. This CDR3 reads CASSTNPPPDTQYF. In DNA form, the CDR3 reads TGTGCCAGCAGCACTAATCCTCCTCCAGATACGCAGTATTTT.

This clonotype has at least ten counts. This chain connects TRBV29-1 to TRBJ2-1; 8 positions match TRBD2. This CDR3 is built from 14 residues. Germline-derived CDR1 and CDR2 are SQVTM and ANQGSEA. The CDR3 reads CRGGSGGPKGEQFF. CDR3 sequence (DNA): TGCAGGGGGGGGAGCGGGGGCCCCAAGGGTGAGCAGTTCTTC.

The chain has TRBV12-3 or TRBV12-4 and TRBJ1-5; D is unresolved. V lost 2 bases and J lost 1, with 9 bases in between. The CDR3 has 15 amino acids. CDR3 sequence: CASSLMGPSNQPQHF. For the CDR3, the DNA is TGTGCCAGCAGTTTAATGGGCCCCAGCAATCAGCCCCAGCATTTT.

This chain connects TRBV7-2 to TRBJ2-7; D perhaps matches TRBD2 (5 bases). The CDR3 has 16 residues. The V end was cut by 6 bases, the J end by 2 bases, with 20 bases between. CDR1 and CDR2 from the germline V gene are SGHTA and FQGNSA. The CDR3 DNA reads as TGTGCCAGCAGTCTTCGCCCGGGGTCGGGAACCTACGAGCAGTACTTC. Translated, it gives CASSLRPGSGTYEQYF.

This chain joins TRBV4-2 and TRBJ2-1, with a tentative D call TRBD2 (5 bases). V lost 4 bases to trimming and J lost 3 bases, with 10 bases between them. Germline loops: CDR1 LGHNA, CDR2 YNFKEQ. CDR3 length: 14 amino acids. As DNA, the CDR3 is TGTGCCAGCAGCCCCCAGCGGCTCTACAATGAGCAGTTCTTC. Its protein product is CASSPQRLYNEQFF.

This clonotype appeared a few times. V and J are TRBV4-1 and TRBJ2-4; TRBD1 or TRBD2 may be the D gene (7 bases each). The CDR3 length is 18 residues. Trimming stripped 0 bases from V and 3 bases from J, with 18 bases between. Germline loops: CDR1 MGHRA, CDR2 YSYEKL. This CDR3 is CASSQDGVQGGVKNIQYF. For the CDR3, the DNA is TGCGCCAGCAGCCAAGATGGGGTCCAGGGGGGGGTCAAAAACATTCAGTACTTC.

This rearrangement joins TRBV4-2 to TRBJ1-5, with D unclear. CDR3 size: 13 residues. Germline V lookup: CDR1 LGHNA, CDR2 YNFKEQ. V was shortened by 0 bases and J by 5 bases, with 5 bases between the two germline ends. The CDR3 DNA reads as TGTGCCAGCAGCCAAGAATCGGATCAGCCCCAGCATTTT. It yields the protein CASSQESDQPQHF.

This clonotype has a count of ten or more. The gene calls are TRBV12-3 or TRBV12-4 and TRBJ1-3; D is unclear. This CDR3 is built from 16 residues. Trimming removed 6 bases from V and 4 bases from J, with 19 bases in between. This chain's CDR3 is CASRDPLIGIGNTIYF. Here the CDR3 DNA reads TGTGCCAGCAGGGACCCGCTAATCGGGATAGGAAACACCATATATTTT.

The table lists this clonotype with many counts. CDR3 amino acids: CASSSGANLNTEAFF. CDR3 sequence (DNA): TGTGCCAGCAGCTCAGGGGCAAATTTGAACACTGAAGCTTTCTTT. The rearrangement links TRBV11-2 to TRBJ1-1; a possible D gene is TRBD1 (6 bases). The V and J ends lost 4 bases and 0 bases respectively, with 12 bases between them. Looked up from germline, CDR1 is SGHAT and CDR2 is FQNNGV. This CDR3 has 15 residues.

V gene TRBV5-4 combines with J gene TRBJ2-1; the match to TRBD2 covers 14 bases. Looked up from germline, CDR1 is SGHNT and CDR2 is YYREEE (reference sequence). The CDR3 extends over 13 amino acids. V was pared by 1 base and J by 14 bases, with 2 bases of the junction left unmatched. CDR3 bases: TGTGCCAGCAGCTTGCGGGGACTAGCGGGGGAGTTCTTC. It codes for CASSLRGLAGEFF.

The chain links TRBV29-1 to TRBJ2-3; no clear D gene. The CDR3 spans 13 residues. V was cut by 0 bases and J by 2 bases, with 6 bases left in between. From germline, CDR1 is SQVTM and CDR2 ANQGSEA. The CDR3 loop reads CSVEDYITDTQYF. The CDR3 region has the DNA TGCAGCGTTGAAGACTACATCACAGATACGCAGTATTTT.

This clonotype was detected a few times. V is TRBV4-1 and J is TRBJ2-7, with D possibly matching TRBD2 (7 bases). The CDR3 contains 13 residues. The germline gives CDR1 MGHRA, CDR2 YSYEKL. V lost 4 bases, J lost 6 bases, and 13 bases lay in between. The CDR3 bases are TGCGCCAGCAGCCCTGACCGGGGGGCCGAGCAGTACTTC. Its translation is CASSPDRGAEQYF.

The V gene is TRBV15, the J gene TRBJ2-3; maybe TRBD1 (6 bases). Germline V lookup: CDR1 LNHNV, CDR2 YYDKDF (reference sequence). CDR3 length: 18 residues. Trimming took 4 bases from V and 2 from J, leaving 22 bases between them. For the CDR3, the DNA is TGTGCCACCAGCATTGAAGGGGGATTTGCCGGATACACAGATACGCAGTATTTT. It specifies CATSIEGGFAGYTDTQYF. The full variable domain, in which reference TRBV15 and TRBJ2-3 provide the parts outside the CDR3, is DAMVIQNPRYQVTQFGKPVTLSCSQTLNHNVMYWYQQKSSQAPKLLFHYYDKDFNNEADTPDNFQSRRPNTSFCFLDIRSPGLGDTAMYLCATSIEGGFAGYTDTQYFGPGTRLTVL.

The chain combines TRBV5-5 with TRBJ2-7; D is unclear. V was pared by 0 bases and J by 0 bases, with 13 bases between. Germline values: CDR1 SGHKS, CDR2 YYEKEE (reference sequence). The CDR3 sequence is 16 residues long. CDR3 loop: CASSLDMAVSSYEQYF. CDR3 DNA: TGTGCCAGCAGCTTGGACATGGCGGTGAGCTCCTACGAGCAGTACTTC.